Listed below are T cell receptor beta chains from one sample, sequenced in a study of cytomegalovirus exposure and HLA in healthy donors. Using immunoSEQ multiplex PCR, the repertoire was profiled, and TCRdb retains in-frame clones only, with some absent. The sample holds 200,000 to 250,000 clones; approximately 81% are singletons and the top ten take over 1%. Sequences were obtained from PBMCs. The receptors originated from a human donor in good health. Both conserved end residues are part of each CDR3. The order of the fields is clone size, D gene, V gene, J gene, CDR3 protein, CDR3 DNA. The D gene is left open where the match is weak. Clone size is given for some rows only: seen once, a few or many times, or a class if the clone is expanded.

>.|TRBD2|TRBV28|TRBJ2-7
CASTPLLGTRVAEQYF
TGTGCCAGCACCCCATTGTTGGGGACTAGAGTTGCCGAGCAGTACTTC
>.|TRBD1|TRBV5-6|TRBJ2-7
CASSLSRDRVTYEQYF
TGTGCCAGCAGCTTGAGTCGGGACAGGGTAACCTACGAGCAGTACTTC
>.|.|TRBV28|TRBJ1-1
CASSFPTGGTEAFF
TGTGCCAGCAGTTTCCCCACGGGGGGCACTGAAGCTTTCTTT
>.|TRBD1|TRBV4-1|TRBJ2-5
CASSPRQGQETQYF
TGCGCCAGCAGCCCTCGACAGGGCCAAGAGACCCAGTACTTC
>.|TRBD2|TRBV2|TRBJ2-7
CASRSGRGSYEQYF
TGTGCCAGCAGGAGCGGGAGGGGGTCCTACGAGCAGTACTTC
>once|TRBD2|TRBV29-1|TRBJ2-2
CSVALAGGTGELFF
TGCAGCGTTGCCCTAGCGGGAGGAACCGGGGAGCTGTTTTTT
>once|TRBD2|TRBV6-5|TRBJ2-7
CASRVGGPSYEQYF
TGTGCCAGCAGGGTGGGAGGGCCCTCGTACGAGCAGTACTTC
>once|.|TRBV29-1|TRBJ2-7
CSVEGAGFYEQYF
TGCAGCGTTGAAGGGGCGGGGTTTTACGAGCAGTACTTC
>once|TRBD1|TRBV18|TRBJ2-5
CASSPTGGRETQYF
TGTGCCAGCTCACCAACAGGGGGCAGGGAGACCCAGTACTTC
>.|TRBD2|TRBV6-1|TRBJ2-7
CASTASGYRGDEQYF
TGTGCCAGCACCGCTAGCGGGTACCGTGGCGACGAGCAGTACTTC
>.|TRBD2|TRBV2|TRBJ2-1
CASRRGDGEQFF
TGTGCCAGCAGGCGGGGGGATGGGGAGCAGTTCTTC
>.|.|TRBV6-6|TRBJ1-1
CASTDNMNTEAFF
TGTGCCAGCACCGACAACATGAACACTGAAGCTTTCTTT
>.|TRBD2|TRBV27|TRBJ2-7
CASSLRDGLAGNDPYEQYF
TGTGCCAGCAGTTTGCGGGACGGACTAGCGGGAAATGATCCTTACGAGCAGTACTTC
>.|.|TRBV25-1|TRBJ2-2
CASSYLATGELFF
TGTGCCAGCAGTTACCTAGCCACCGGGGAGCTGTTTTTT
>.|.|TRBV7-2|TRBJ1-2
CASSLDRSVAYGYTF
TGTGCCAGCAGCTTAGATCGGTCGGTCGCCTATGGCTACACCTTC
>.|TRBD1|TRBV2|TRBJ1-2
CASIPGQGNYGYTF
TGTGCCAGCATTCCGGGACAGGGGAACTATGGCTACACCTTC
>.|TRBD2|TRBV28|TRBJ2-7
CASSRSIAGAYEQYF
TGTGCCAGCAGCCGAAGCATAGCGGGAGCCTACGAGCAGTACTTC
>.|TRBD2|TRBV29-1|TRBJ2-7
CSAEPDAGGSYEQYF
TGCAGCGCCGAACCGGACGCGGGGGGCTCCTACGAGCAGTACTTC
>once|.|TRBV5-1|TRBJ2-1
CASRGGEWVKYNEQFF
TGCGCCAGCAGGGGGGGAGAGTGGGTAAAATACAATGAGCAGTTCTTC
>.|.|TRBV11-2|TRBJ2-7
CASSSLTYEQYF
TGTGCCAGCAGCTCGCTAACCTACGAGCAGTACTTC
>.|TRBD1|TRBV30|TRBJ1-5
CAWAGTGGQPQHF
TGTGCCTGGGCTGGGACAGGGGGTCAGCCCCAGCATTTT
>.|.|TRBV5-1|TRBJ2-7
CASSADYEQYF
TGCGCCAGCAGCGCGGACTACGAGCAGTACTTC
>few|TRBD2|TRBV6-1|TRBJ2-1
CASSEKGLATYNEQFF
TGTGCCAGCAGTGAGAAGGGACTAGCAACTTACAATGAGCAGTTCTTC
>.|TRBD2|TRBV28|TRBJ2-1
CASSSSSWTKREGRYNEQFF
TGTGCCAGCAGTTCATCTTCCTGGACGAAGCGGGAGGGCCGTTACAATGAGCAGTTCTTC
>few|.|TRBV30|TRBJ2-2
CAWSPAGGFSTGELFF
TGTGCCTGGAGTCCCGCCGGGGGTTTTTCCACCGGGGAGCTGTTTTTT
>.|.|TRBV18|TRBJ1-2
CASSPPGTTNYGYTF
TGTGCCAGCTCACCACCGGGCACGACTAACTATGGCTACACCTTC
>.|TRBD2|TRBV9|TRBJ2-3
CASRRTSGTDTQYF
TGTGCCAGCAGACGGACTAGCGGCACAGATACGCAGTATTTT
>.|.|TRBV6-5|TRBJ2-1
CASRAVDWSYNEQFF
TGTGCCAGCAGGGCAGTTGATTGGTCCTACAATGAGCAGTTCTTC
>.|.|TRBV9|TRBJ2-5
CASSVDSSSETQYF
TGTGCCAGCAGCGTAGACAGTAGTTCAGAGACCCAGTACTTC
>.|.|TRBV19|TRBJ1-5
CASSGQNNQPQHF
TGTGCCAGTAGTGGACAGAACAATCAGCCCCAGCATTTT
>.|.|TRBV11-2|TRBJ2-7
CASSFSTGHTYEQYF
TGTGCCAGCAGCTTCTCGACAGGACATACCTACGAGCAGTACTTC
>once|.|TRBV27|TRBJ1-2
CASSPSPAGYGYTF
TGTGCCAGCAGCCCCTCGCCAGCGGGATATGGCTACACCTTC
>once|TRBD2|TRBV18|TRBJ2-7
CASSTRTSGIGEQYF
TGTGCCAGCTCAACGCGGACTAGCGGGATCGGCGAGCAGTACTTC
>.|.|TRBV18|TRBJ1-5
CASSPPSLGQRNQPQHF
TGTGCCAGCTCACCACCGTCTCTTGGGCAGCGCAATCAGCCCCAGCATTTT
>few|.|TRBV4-3|TRBJ1-2
CASSQDLAARGYTF
TGCGCCAGCAGCCAAGATTTGGCAGCTAGGGGCTACACCTTC
>once|TRBD1|TRBV7-9|TRBJ2-5
CASDQLRQGTETQYF
TGTGCCAGCGACCAACTCAGACAGGGCACAGAGACCCAGTACTTC
>.|TRBD1|TRBV18|TRBJ2-1
CASSPVSPGTDNEQFF
TGTGCCAGCTCACCCGTTTCGCCCGGGACAGACAATGAGCAGTTCTTC
>.|.|TRBV5-3|TRBJ2-1
CAKPLEWEQFF
TGTGCCAAACCACTTGAGTGGGAGCAGTTCTTC
>few|.|TRBV4-3|TRBJ1-4
CASSQDPEGGKLFF
TGCGCCAGCAGCCAAGATCCCGAGGGAGGGAAACTGTTTTTT
>.|TRBD1|TRBV28|TRBJ1-4
CASSLGTGGNEKLFF
TGTGCCAGCAGCTTAGGGACAGGGGGTAACGAAAAACTGTTTTTT
>.|.|TRBV7-2|TRBJ2-2
CAHRGGPNPNTGELFF
TGTGCCCATAGAGGAGGACCCAATCCGAACACCGGGGAGCTGTTTTTT
>once|TRBD2|TRBV4-2|TRBJ2-7
CASSQDSSGNYEQYF
TGTGCCAGCAGCCAAGATTCCAGCGGGAACTACGAGCAGTACTTC
>.|.|TRBV6-6|TRBJ1-2
CASIPGSSSGYTF
TGTGCCAGCATCCCGGGGAGTTCCTCTGGCTACACCTTC
>.|TRBD1|TRBV30|TRBJ1-2
CAWSGPGQGFGYTF
TGTGCCTGGAGCGGCCCGGGACAGGGCTTTGGCTACACCTTC
>.|.|TRBV5-1|TRBJ2-1
CASSEQEVGYNEQFF
TGCGCCAGCAGTGAACAGGAAGTAGGGTACAATGAGCAGTTCTTC
>.|.|TRBV7-9|TRBJ2-1
CASSLLNYQRLTDINEQFF
TGTGCCAGCAGCTTATTAAACTATCAAAGACTTACGGATATAAATGAGCAGTTCTTC
>.|TRBD2|TRBV9|TRBJ2-7
CASSPRGGDDEQYF
TGTGCCAGCAGCCCACGGGGGGGGGACGACGAGCAGTACTTC
>.|TRBD2|TRBV13|TRBJ2-7
CASSLGGTSGGHYEQYF
TGTGCCAGCAGCCTTGGGGGGACTAGCGGGGGGCACTACGAGCAGTACTTC
>.|TRBD2|TRBV6-5|TRBJ2-1
CASRPGTSGYNEQFF
TGTGCCAGCAGACCCGGGACTAGCGGATACAATGAGCAGTTCTTC
>once|TRBD1|TRBV5-4|TRBJ2-3
CASSLRTGSTDTQYF
TGTGCCAGCAGCTTGAGGACAGGGAGCACAGATACGCAGTATTTT
>.|.|TRBV28|TRBJ1-4
CASSSQQGLTTNEKLFF
TGTGCCAGCAGTTCCCAGCAGGGGCTAACAACTAATGAAAAACTGTTTTTT
>.|.|TRBV9|TRBJ2-2
CASSVGLLANTGELFF
TGTGCCAGCAGCGTAGGATTGCTAGCCAATACCGGGGAGCTGTTTTTT
>.|TRBD1|TRBV6-1|TRBJ1-4
CASSEYGGGVVNEKLFF
TGTGCCAGCAGTGAATACGGAGGGGGCGTAGTTAATGAAAAACTGTTTTTT